The 28 T cell receptor beta chains reported below all come from one sample, sequenced in a study of CD8 T cells in ankylosing spondylitis. TCRdb re-called the 5' RACE reads with MiXCR, one entry per CDR3 protein. The data contain 210,000 or so distinct CDR3 sequences, roughly 24% of them singletons. Sequenced material: blood, either unsorted or a sorted T cell fraction (not recorded which). Receptor source: a male donor with ankylosing spondylitis or in good health (not recorded which).

This clonotype was observed a single time. This chain connects TRBV7-3 to TRBJ2-1; the D gene is possibly TRBD1 (6 bases). V was pared by 1 base and J by 4 bases, with 11 bases between. Germline CDR1 reads SGHTA; CDR2 reads FQGTGA. CDR3 length: 15 amino acids. The CDR3 loop is CASSLIGQSYNEQFF. CDR3 sequence (DNA): TGTGCCAGCAGCTTAATAGGACAGAGTTACAATGAGCAGTTCTTC. Supplemented by reference TRBV7-3 and TRBJ2-1, the full variable domain reads GAGVSQTPSNKVTEKGKYVELRCDPISGHTALYWYRQSLGQGPEFLIYFQGTGAADDSGLPNDRFFAVRPEGSVSTLKIQRTERGDSAVYLCASSLIGQSYNEQFFGPGTRLTVL.

To note about this clonotype: A junction end diverges from the germline sequence, so it may reflect a read error. This chain joins TRBV5-1 and TRBJ1-2; 9 nucleotides align to TRBD1. This CDR3 contains 13 residues. Germline V CDR1 and CDR2: SGHRS, YFSETQ. The DNA for the CDR3 is TGCGCCAGCAGCTCGGACAGGGGACATGGCTACCCCTTC. It specifies CASSSDRGHGYPF.

In this sample, this clonotype turned up many times. This chain uses TRBV5-1 with TRBJ2-3, with 10 bases identical to TRBD2. V gave up 4 bases and J gave up 2 bases; unmatched junction bases: 7. The V gene's germline CDR1 is SGHRS and CDR2 YFSETQ. This CDR3 is 16 amino acids long. The CDR3 sequence is CASSPGLAVYTDTQYF. In DNA form, the CDR3 reads TGCGCCAGCAGCCCCGGACTAGCGGTTTACACAGATACGCAGTATTTT. Drawing the rest from reference TRBV5-1 and TRBJ2-3, the complete variable domain is KAGVTQTPRYLIKTRGQQVTLSCSPISGHRSVSWYQQTPGQGLQFLFEYFSETQRNKGNFPGRFSGRQFSNSRSEMNVSTLELGDSALYLCASSPGLAVYTDTQYFGPGTRLTVL.

This clonotype showed up many times. The DNA of the CDR3 is TGTGCCAGCAGTGGATCCACAGGGGGCTACGGCATTCAGTACTTC. It specifies CASSGSTGGYGIQYF. The chain employs TRBV2 and TRBJ2-4; 9 positions match TRBD1. J gave up 9 bases and V 4 bases, and 10 bases lay outside the gene matches. CDR3 size: 15 residues. CDR1 is SNHLY, CDR2 FYNNEI, per germline. The full variable domain, in which reference TRBV2 and TRBJ2-4 provide the parts outside the CDR3, is EPEVTQTPSHQVTQMGQEVILRCVPISNHLYFYWYRQILGQKVEFLVSFYNNEISEKSEIFDDQFSVERPDGSNFTLKIRSTKLEDSAMYFCASSGSTGGYGIQYFGAGTRLSVL.

The V and J genes are TRBV5-1 and TRBJ2-3; D is uncertain. Trimming removed 1 base at V and 6 bases at J, with 12 bases between. The CDR3 is 14 residues long. Germline CDR1 reads SGHRS; CDR2 reads YFSETQ. In DNA, the CDR3 is TGCGCCAGCAGCTTGACCACCTTTACCGATACGCAGTATTTT. Residues: CASSLTTFTDTQYF.

The table lists this clonotype with many counts. V is TRBV9 and J is TRBJ2-1, with 8 nucleotides matching TRBD1. CDR1 and CDR2 from the germline V gene are SGDLS and YYNGEE. Losses at the gene ends were 4 bases for V and 3 bases for J; bases not matched to a gene: 9. The CDR3 is made up of 16 amino acids. CDR3 in amino acids: CASSPPAGQGYNEQFF. For the CDR3, the DNA is TGTGCCAGCAGCCCCCCCGCAGGACAGGGCTACAATGAGCAGTTCTTC. Based on the CDR3 plus reference TRBV9 and TRBJ2-1, the full variable domain is DSGVTQTPKHLITATGQRVTLRCSPRSGDLSVYWYQQSLDQGLQFLIQYYNGEERAKGNILERFSAQQFPDLHSELNLSSLELGDSALYFCASSPPAGQGYNEQFFGPGTRLTVL.

This clonotype has at least ten counts. The chain links TRBV12-3 or TRBV12-4 to TRBJ2-1, with D maybe TRBD1 (6 bases). The CDR3 totals 13 residues. The ends were cut back, 3 bases at V and 5 bases at J, with 8 bases in the middle. The CDR3 is CASSLRTDNEQFF. The CDR3 coding sequence is TGTGCCAGCAGTTTGAGGACAGACAATGAGCAGTTCTTC.

The chain combines TRBV7-2 with TRBJ2-5, with 8 bases fitting TRBD1. V lost 0 bases, J lost 4 bases, and 7 bases stayed unmatched. This CDR3 is 16 amino acids long. The V gene's germline CDR1 is SGHTA and CDR2 FQGNSA. The CDR3 DNA reads as TGTGCCAGCAGCTTAGCGGGCAGGGGGCAGGGAGAGACCCAGTACTTC. Amino acid sequence: CASSLAGRGQGETQYF.

This clonotype occurred a few times. The V and J genes are TRBV9 and TRBJ2-2; D not certain. The germline V gene encodes CDR1 SGDLS and CDR2 YYNGEE. There are 13 residues in the CDR3. V was trimmed by 2 bases and J by 0 bases, leaving 2 bases between them. In nucleotides, the CDR3 is TGTGCCAGCAGCGTCCCGAACACCGGGGAGCTGTTTTTT. This codes for CASSVPNTGELFF.

In its sample, this clonotype was seen many times. The chain couples TRBV6-1 to TRBJ1-6; 8 bases line up with TRBD1. J lost 7 bases, V lost 4 bases, and 3 bases had no gene match. Germline V gives CDR1 MNHNS, CDR2 SASEGT. The length of the CDR3 is 14 residues. As DNA, the CDR3 is TGTGCCAGCAGTGCGGGACAGGCGAATTCACCCCTCCACTTT. Amino acids: CASSAGQANSPLHF.

This clonotype was detected a few times. The chain recombines TRBV6-5 with TRBJ2-7; TRBD1 agrees at 9 bases. CDR1 and CDR2 (germline): MNHEY, SVGAGI. V lost 5 bases to trimming and J lost 3 bases; unmatched junction nucleotides: 8. The CDR3 totals 15 residues. CDR3 nucleotides: TGTGCCAGCAGTCACTACCGGGACAGGGACTACGAGCAGTACTTC. Its protein is CASSHYRDRDYEQYF.

This sequence joins TRBV29-1 and TRBJ2-3; 8 nucleotides align to TRBD2. CDR3 length equals 16 residues. CDR1 SQVTM and CDR2 ANQGSEA come from the germline V gene. J gave up 4 bases and V 1 base, and 10 bases lay outside the gene matches. As DNA, the CDR3 is TGCAGCGTTGAAGTTCGGGAGGGCCACGGGGCAGATACGCAGTATTTT. This sequence encodes CSVEVREGHGADTQYF.

This clonotype was counted many times. The CDR3 protein is CSVAGGLRNEQFF. CDR3 nucleotides: TGCAGCGTTGCAGGGGGCCTTCGGAATGAGCAGTTCTTC. J is TRBJ2-1 and V is TRBV29-1, with 8 bases aligning to TRBD1. The V gene end was trimmed by 4 bases and the J gene end by 7 bases; junction bases not matched to a gene: 6. Germline V gene data show CDR1 as SQVTM and CDR2 as ANQGSEA. CDR3 length: 13 residues.

The V call is TRBV20-1, the J call TRBJ2-3; 13 bases are a match to TRBD2. In germline, CDR1 is DFQATT, CDR2 SNEGSKA (reference sequence). V gave up 1 base and J gave up 6 bases; unmatched junction bases: 7. The CDR3 runs to 16 residues. The CDR3 DNA is TGCAGTGCTAGAGCAGGGACTAGCGGGACGGGCGATACGCAGTATTTT. This sequence encodes CSARAGTSGTGDTQYF.

The chain uses TRBV12-3 or TRBV12-4 and TRBJ2-1; tentative D call: TRBD1 (5 bases). The CDR3 extends over 13 amino acids. V was shortened by 7 bases and J by 7 bases, with 14 bases between the two germline ends. CDR3 bases: TGTGCCAGCACCCCGCTTCAGGGTAATGAGCAGTTCTTC. It is translated as CASTPLQGNEQFF.

The chain employs TRBV20-1 and TRBJ1-4; the D is unclear. Germline V gene data show CDR1 as DFQATT and CDR2 as SNEGSKA (reference sequence). V gave up 6 bases and J gave up 0 bases, with 20 bases separating them. The CDR3 totals 17 residues. CDR3 sequence (DNA): TGCAGTGCCAGATCATCCAGAGGAGATGCAACTAATGAAAAACTGTTTTTT. It codes for CSARSSRGDATNEKLFF.

This clonotype was found many times. The V and J genes are TRBV9 and TRBJ2-3, with D hard to call. With 0 bases removed from V and 0 bases from J, the gap between germline ends came to 8 bases. The CDR3 extends over 15 amino acids. In germline, CDR1 is SGDLS, CDR2 YYNGEE. DNA for the CDR3: TGTGCCAGCAGCGTAGGGCCCACTAGCACAGATACGCAGTATTTT. As protein: CASSVGPTSTDTQYF.

V gene TRBV2 combines with J gene TRBJ2-2; D is undetermined. V gave up 3 bases and J gave up 7 bases, with 15 bases separating them. The germline V gene encodes CDR1 SNHLY and CDR2 FYNNEI. The CDR3 spans 15 residues. CDR3 sequence (DNA): TGTGCCAGCAGTGAGGAGAGGCCCTCAAACGGGGAGCTGTTTTTT. Its protein is CASSEERPSNGELFF.

This clonotype was found a few times. The chain uses TRBV27 and TRBJ2-7; D is possibly TRBD2 (5 bases). This CDR3 has 12 residues. V was shortened by 5 bases and J by 7 bases, with 12 bases between the two germline ends. CDR1 MNHEY and CDR2 SMNVEV come from the germline V gene (reference sequence). The CDR3 coding sequence is TGTGCCAGCAGTCCTCAGTCGGGGGAGCAGTACTTC. As protein: CASSPQSGEQYF.

This chain uses TRBV11-2 with TRBJ2-1; TRBD2 is a possible D gene (6 bases). V shed 5 bases and J shed 8 bases, with 19 bases lying between them. The germline V gene has CDR1 SGHAT and CDR2 FQNNGV. The CDR3 sequence is 15 residues long. In DNA, the CDR3 is TGTGCCAGCAGCGAATTTTTCCGGGGGTGGGATGAGCAGTTCTTC. Translated: CASSEFFRGWDEQFF. Variable domain in full (rest from reference TRBV11-2 and TRBJ2-1): EAGVAQSPRYKIIEKRQSVAFWCNPISGHATLYWYQQILGQGPKLLIQFQNNGVVDDSQLPKDRFSAERLKGVDSTLKIQPAKLEDSAVYLCASSEFFRGWDEQFFGPGTRLTVL.

This clonotype was picked up many times. This sequence joins TRBV7-8 and TRBJ2-1, with 7 bases fitting TRBD1. Trimming took 3 bases from V and 5 from J; bases not matched to a gene: 1. The CDR3 runs to 13 residues. CDR1 and CDR2 from the germline V gene are SGHVS and FQNEAQ. CDR3 residues: CASSFGTDNEQFF. The CDR3, as DNA: TGTGCCAGCAGCTTCGGGACAGACAATGAGCAGTTCTTC. Supplemented by reference TRBV7-8 and TRBJ2-1, the full variable domain reads GAGVSQSPRYKVAKRGQDVALRCDPISGHVSLFWYQQALGQGPEFLTYFQNEAQLDKSGLPSDRFFAERPEGSVSTLKIQRTQQEDSAVYLCASSFGTDNEQFFGPGTRLTVL.

This clonotype was picked up one time. This chain joins TRBV29-1 and TRBJ2-2; 9 bases fit TRBD1. This CDR3 has 15 amino acids. Trimming at V came to 6 bases and at J to 2 bases, leaving 7 bases not matched to a gene. Germline assignment: CDR1 SQVTM and CDR2 ANQGSEA. CDR3 sequence reads: CSVDGQGTNTGELFF. CDR3 nucleotide sequence: TGCAGCGTCGATGGACAGGGGACTAACACCGGGGAGCTGTTTTTT.

This clonotype was picked up one time. The chain links TRBV3-1 to TRBJ2-1; possible D gene TRBD2, 5 bases. Germline V gives CDR1 LGHDT, CDR2 YNNKEL (reference sequence). Between the trimmed V and J ends, which lost 5 bases and 0 bases, there was a span of 17 bases. This CDR3 region has 17 residues. The DNA for the CDR3 is TGTGCCAGCAGCGACCGTCGGCGACTAAGCTCCTACAATGAGCAGTTCTTC. Translation gives CASSDRRRLSSYNEQFF.

This clonotype was picked up a small number of times. V usage is TRBV11-2 and J usage is TRBJ2-7; the D gene is possibly TRBD2 (5 bases). CDR3 length equals 17 residues. V was pared by 0 bases and J by 3 bases, with 18 bases between. In germline, CDR1 is SGHAT, CDR2 FQNNGV. The CDR3 protein is CASSLEVKQDWGYEQYF. CDR3 in DNA: TGTGCCAGCAGCTTAGAAGTAAAGCAGGACTGGGGCTACGAGCAGTACTTC.

This clonotype was recorded at least ten times. The chain uses TRBV5-6 and TRBJ2-7, with D tentatively TRBD1 or TRBD2 (6 bases each). Deletions cut 4 bases from V and 4 bases from J, with 15 bases between. Germline CDR1 is SGHDT and CDR2 is YYEEEE. The CDR3 contains 14 residues. CDR3 protein: CASSQQGRTYEQYF. The CDR3 bases are TGTGCCAGCAGCCAGCAGGGGAGGACTTACGAGCAGTACTTC.

This clonotype was seen at least ten times. The genes are TRBV20-1 and TRBJ2-3, with 7 nucleotides matching TRBD2. Germline CDR1 and CDR2: DFQATT and SNEGSKA (reference sequence). Trimming at V came to 0 bases and at J to 3 bases, leaving 3 bases not matched to a gene. The CDR3 has 14 amino acids. The CDR3 protein is CSARDGGRTDTQYF. DNA for the CDR3: TGCAGTGCTAGAGATGGCGGGAGAACAGATACGCAGTATTTT.

At least ten counts were recorded for this clonotype. This chain uses TRBV5-6 with TRBJ1-1; D gene ambiguous. V dropped 4 bases and J dropped 0 bases, with 16 bases sitting between them. The CDR3 contains 16 residues. Germline CDR1 SGHDT, CDR2 YYEEEE. For the CDR3, the DNA is TGTGCCAGCAGCCACCTGGCGCCTTCGGTGAACACTGAAGCTTTCTTT. Translating it yields CASSHLAPSVNTEAFF.

This clonotype has a count of ten or more. The rearrangement uses TRBV29-1 and TRBJ2-7, with 10 bases fitting TRBD2. The germline CDR1 and CDR2 sequences are SQVTM and ANQGSEA. This CDR3 comprises 14 residues. CDR3 coding DNA: TGCAGTGCTGCTAGCGGGAGATTCTCCTACGAGCAGTACTTC. As protein: CSAASGRFSYEQYF.